This TCR beta chain was obtained from a study of shared clonotypes between healthy human individuals. The study's findings and limits: Memory subsets had estimated richness that was generally smaller than that of naive subsets. The rarefaction results pointed to incomplete sorted-subset sequencing despite large depth. Enrolling few donors narrowed the genetic and exposure-history diversity that was represented.

CD8 cells classed as naive were CD45RO-negative and positively selected for CCR7, excluding terminally differentiated effector memory CD45RA+ cells. In the case of this clone: The antigen remains unidentified.

The CDR3 runs to 17 residues. The V end lost 4 bases, the J end lost 2 bases, and 18 bases lay between the germline ends. Germline V gene data show CDR1 as SGHAT and CDR2 as FQNNGV. The assay was run at deep level. Assay: immunoSEQ multiplex PCR; the TCRdb copy retains only in-frame clones and omits some. The table includes millions of clones, about 95% detected once. The sample consisted of naive CD8+ T cells sorted from blood. This sequence joins TRBV11-2 and TRBJ2-1; possible D gene TRBD2, 5 bases. The TCR comes from a man aged 18 to 30 in good health. Here the CDR3 DNA reads TGTGCCAGCAGCTCCGAGCCAGCATGGCGGGCCTACAATGAGCAGTTCTTC. Residues: CASSSEPAWRAYNEQFF.